These 6 T cell receptor beta chains originate from one sample sequenced in a study of cytomegalovirus exposure and HLA in healthy donors. PCR involved 60 Vbeta and 13 Jbeta primers. Libraries were prepared by immunoSEQ multiplex PCR; TCRdb keeps only in-frame clonotypes and omits some of them. The sample records fewer than 250,000 clones, approximately 75% being singletons. The specimen sequenced was PBMCs. These receptor sequences come from a man aged 25 to 40 in good health and CMV-seropositive.

V is TRBV7-2 and J is TRBJ1-4; D gene unclear. Trimming removed 5 bases from V and 8 bases from J, with 18 bases in between. The germline CDR1 and CDR2 sequences are SGHTA and FQGNSA. This CDR3 has 15 residues. The CDR3 bases are TGTGCCAGCAGCCCCCGCGCCCCCGGAGGAGAAAAACTGTTTTTT. Amino acids: CASSPRAPGGEKLFF.

This chain uses TRBV7-2 with TRBJ2-1; D is unresolved. The CDR3 has 18 residues. V lost 1 base and J lost 0, with 16 bases in between. Germline CDR1 SGHTA, CDR2 FQGNSA. CDR3 DNA: TGTGCCAGCAGCTTAGGTACACCCCGCCCCAGCTCCTACAATGAGCAGTTCTTC. It is translated as CASSLGTPRPSSYNEQFF.

V and J are TRBV4-3 and TRBJ2-3, with TRBD2 matching 8 bases. V lost 1 base and J lost 7; bases outside the gene matches: 4. The CDR3 is 14 residues long. Germline CDR1 LGHNA, CDR2 YSLEER. For the CDR3, the DNA is TGCGCCAGCAGCCAAGGAGCGGGAGTAAATACGCAGTATTTT. Protein sequence: CASSQGAGVNTQYF.

This clone has only a few counts. This sequence joins TRBV7-2 and TRBJ1-5; D is unclear. Germline-derived CDR1 and CDR2 are SGHTA and FQGNSA. V lost 5 bases and J lost 4, with 15 bases in between. The CDR3 covers 15 residues. Written as DNA, the CDR3 is TGTGCCAGCAGCCCAGACCGGGGTGGGAATCAGCCCCAGCATTTT. This codes for CASSPDRGGNQPQHF.

The rearrangement links TRBV28 to TRBJ1-5; D unclear. The V gene's germline CDR1 is MDHEN and CDR2 SYDVKM. The ends were cut back, 6 bases at V and 3 bases at J, with 15 bases in the middle. The CDR3 totals 15 residues. In DNA form, the CDR3 reads TGTGCCAGCAGACCGCCGGGTCCTTTCAATCAGCCCCAGCATTTT. It codes for CASRPPGPFNQPQHF.

This clone appeared a few times. This chain connects TRBV6-1 to TRBJ1-4; weak D call: TRBD1 (5 bases). Germline lookup yields CDR1 MNHNS and CDR2 SASEGT. Trimming removed 7 bases at V and 1 base at J, with 10 bases between. The CDR3 length is 14 residues. As DNA, the CDR3 is TGTGCCAGCACGCACGGGGGAACTAATGAAAAACTGTTTTTT. It encodes CASTHGGTNEKLFF.